Listed below are T cell receptor beta chains from one sample, sequenced in a study of HIV-infected patients and healthy controls. Each CDR3 protein is one row after TCRdb ran MiXCR on the 5' RACE reads. This table has 15,000 or so distinct CDR3 sequences, around 9.2% appearing once. The sample was blood. The receptors derive from an adult in good health. The CDR3 runs from the conserved cysteine through the conserved F or W.

cdr3_aa: CASSLAGTWGRMNTEAFF
v_call: TRBV11-3
j_call: TRBJ1-1

cdr3_aa: CASSSGQGFQPQHF
v_call: TRBV28
j_call: TRBJ1-5

cdr3_aa: CATGTGTENEKLFF
v_call: TRBV10-3
j_call: TRBJ1-4

cdr3_aa: CSAPAGPLNTGELFF
v_call: TRBV20-1
j_call: TRBJ2-2

cdr3_aa: CASSQGLIGGSSAFF
v_call: TRBV3-1
j_call: TRBJ1-1

cdr3_aa: CATSEPTSGRSTDTQYF
v_call: TRBV24-1
j_call: TRBJ2-3

cdr3_aa: CSAYSGRAYNEQFF
v_call: TRBV29-1
j_call: TRBJ2-1

cdr3_aa: CSVSTGNTEAFF
v_call: TRBV29-1
j_call: TRBJ1-1

cdr3_aa: CASSPPVLAGGNEQFF
v_call: TRBV18
j_call: TRBJ2-1

cdr3_aa: CASSPPSAGLAGGPRNEQFF
v_call: TRBV4-1
j_call: TRBJ2-1

cdr3_aa: CSARALQETQYF
v_call: TRBV20-1
j_call: TRBJ2-5

cdr3_aa: CASSFGGELETQYF
v_call: TRBV12-3/TRBV12-4
j_call: TRBJ2-5

cdr3_aa: CSVSGTEAFF
v_call: TRBV29-1
j_call: TRBJ1-1

cdr3_aa: CASSFTDGRNEKLFF
v_call: TRBV7-7
j_call: TRBJ1-4

cdr3_aa: CASITGGAEAFF
v_call: TRBV12-3/TRBV12-4
j_call: TRBJ1-1

cdr3_aa: CSASWEPDEQFF
v_call: TRBV20-1
j_call: TRBJ2-1

cdr3_aa: CASSLRDRLDSNQPQHF
v_call: TRBV14
j_call: TRBJ1-5

cdr3_aa: CASSPREDTQYF
v_call: TRBV28
j_call: TRBJ2-3

cdr3_aa: CASSPPQGPGETQYF
v_call: TRBV18
j_call: TRBJ2-5

cdr3_aa: CASSHRGLAGVYTQYF
v_call: TRBV3-1
j_call: TRBJ2-3

cdr3_aa: CASSLIGQGALYTEAFF
v_call: TRBV7-9
j_call: TRBJ1-1

cdr3_aa: CASSLTGNAGELFF
v_call: TRBV7-9
j_call: TRBJ2-2